This T cell receptor beta chain was sequenced for a study of T cell repertoires in breast cancer (dated by TCRdb to between 2015 and 2016). At the level of the whole study: Tumors, lymph nodes and peripheral blood lymphocytes from breast cancer patients were profiled in the study, along with peripheral blood from healthy control donors. The majority of the 20 or so patient tumors analyzed for shared TCRs were ER+/PR+. The controls were nine healthy donors whose age range was similar to that of the patients. On average, sequencing produced around 500,000 sequences per sample, which came to 9.5 to 10 reads per input cell. Because breast cancer has a low mutational burden and common mutations are rare, the study reasoned that TCRs shared between breast cancer patients would target shared antigens. After being minced and digested with Liberase and DNase, tumors and tumor-involved lymph nodes were passed through 70-um and 40-um filters. Blood samples were separated by Ficoll, whereas tumor-free lymph nodes were processed without any enzymatic digestion.

CDR1 is given as MNHEY and CDR2 as SMNVEV, both from the germline V gene (reference sequence). From its cysteine to its phenylalanine, the CDR3 spans 14 amino acids. Of all the DNA, just the CDR3 is kept, 42 bases in frame from base 1. The trim is 2 bases for V and 0 bases for J, with a gap of 5 bases between the germline ends. The study used an expanded emulsion RT-PCR method with primers for all TCR V genes to analyze paired alpha-beta TCRs of CD8+ T cells. CD8+ T cells were isolated with a CD8 positive selection kit and were then incubated overnight in 8.5 to 10 IU/mL IL-2 prior to emulsion RT-PCR. This clonotype was observed a few times. There is no known antigen for this receptor. Per-base quality was not reported, and no clone a single base away is much larger than it. Broad study findings and their caveats: Shared TCRs were encoded by various nucleotide sequences, which suggests selection and expansion based on antigen. Emulsion RT-PCR was considered qualitative rather than quantitative, because transcript abundance and primer differences skewed the recovery of clones. Genuine antitumor clones may have been missed because singleton TCRs were discarded and only part of each tumor was sampled. Tumor-involved sentinel lymph nodes shared about fourfold more TCRs with matched tumor repertoires than tumor-free nodes (about 7.7% versus 2%). Shared TCRs showed TRBV7 predominance, possibly reflecting tumor recognition or mispriming bias from eight TRBV7 primers. Some 18 TCR pairs were shared across seven or more patient tumors and were rarely found in control blood, which suggests possible tumor specificity.

Preparation of the library involved emulsion pairing. Unpaired genes were suppressed in a second nested PCR with blocking oligos, after which Illumina adaptors and barcodes were added in a third nested PCR. Each emulsion RT-PCR master mix contained 5,000-250,000 T cells, with C-region, Stepout and V-region primers. The Micellula Emulsion and Purification Kit was used to make the emulsions, and Qiagen OneStep RT-PCR reagents were used for RT-PCR. The pooled libraries were sequenced on an Illumina MiSeq using paired-end 2 x 250 reads. In the paper's pipeline: In Galaxy, read pairs were joined and then clipped at the engineered overlap into separate alpha and beta files, and any unclipped reads were discarded. Alpha-beta pairs were assigned with CompleteTCR, a MiTCR-based pipeline that links chains sharing read cluster identifiers using an R script. TCR sequences seen only once, which were about 1-3.2%, were removed as potential sequencing errors. TCRdb applied fastp at Q25 and MiXCR to the public reads, then kept only in-frame beta chains. When rows share a CDR3 protein, they turn into one entry using the most common DNA and genes. None of the V and J calls come from the authors' own analysis; TCRdb made them. For this sample there are roughly 38,000 distinct CDR3 sequences; 45% appear just once. The ten top clones hold roughly 60% of the sample.

Specimen: CD8+ T cells. The TCR was taken from a pool of human donors with breast cancer or a healthy control (not recorded which). The receptor chain draws on TRBV27 and TRBJ2-1, with the D call tentatively TRBD1 or TRBD2, each fitting 5 bases. The CDR3 region reads CASSLGGSYNEQFF. The DNA sequence is as follows: TGTGCCAGCAGTTTAGGGGGCTCCTACAATGAGCAGTTCTTC.